These 30 T cell receptor beta chains came from one sample sequenced in a study of T cells in Graves' hyperthyroidism and ophthalmopathy. TCR beta CDR3 regions were amplified from RNA. An initial round of RT-PCR targeting the TCR CDR3 relied on the HTBI primer set. TCRdb reprocessed the multiplex PCR reads with MiXCR, giving one entry per CDR3 protein. This sample carries over 90,000 distinct CDR3 sequences, approximately 48% of them seen once, and the ten largest clones take roughly 25%. The sequenced material came from blood. These receptors all stem from a man in his forties with Graves' hyperthyroidism.

Comment on this clonotype: This clone may be a read error of a much larger clone one base away. This is likely a read error, given that the CDR3 carries no conserved phenylalanine or tryptophan at its end. The gene calls are TRBV6-5 and TRBJ2-7, with D possibly TRBD1 on 6 matching bases. Per the germline V gene, CDR1 is MNHEY and CDR2 is SVGAGI. This CDR3 is 16 amino acids long. V lost 5 bases, J lost 1 base, and 18 bases lay in between. The CDR3 nucleotides are TGTGCCAGCAGTAAACCAGGGCAGGGGTCTTCCTACGAGCAGTACCTC. This encodes CASSKPGQGSSYEQYL.

As regards this clonotype: The junction does not match germline at one end; this may be a read error. CDR3 residues: CASSHGTEFYNSPLHF. In DNA form, the CDR3 reads TGTGCCAGCAGTCACGGGACAGAGTTCTATAATTCACCCCTCCACTTC. The rearrangement uses TRBV2 and TRBJ1-6; 7 positions agree with TRBD1. Per the germline V gene, CDR1 is SNHLY and CDR2 is FYNNEI. The CDR3 has 16 amino acids.

This clonotype was seen at least ten times. The chain links TRBV25-1 to TRBJ2-1, with a possible D match to TRBD2 (5 bases). In germline, CDR1 is MGHDK, CDR2 SYGVNS. V gave up 4 bases and J gave up 9 bases, with 10 bases separating them. CDR3 length equals 12 residues. The CDR3 nucleotides are TGTGCCAGCAGTGCCTCACTAGGTGAGCAGTTCTTC. Its translation is CASSASLGEQFF.

This clonotype was seen a handful of times. A read error may explain this, as a much larger clone is one base away. The chain combines TRBV5-1 with TRBJ1-2; possible D gene TRBD1, 6 bases. Trimming left V 5 bases short and J 6 bases short, with 20 bases between. There are 15 residues in the CDR3. Germline assignment: CDR1 SGHRS and CDR2 YFSETQ. The CDR3 DNA reads as TGCGCCAGCAGTTGGAACGGGGGGCGCGAGGATGGCTACACCTTC. Translated, it gives CASSWNGGREDGYTF.

The CDR3 DNA reads as TGTGCCATCAGTGCCACAGGGCAGGGTTACTCACCCCTCCACTTT. Translated, it gives CAISATGQGYSPLHF. This chain links TRBV10-3 with TRBJ1-6; weak D call: TRBD1 (6 bases). This CDR3 comprises 15 residues. Germline CDR1 and CDR2: ENHRY and SYGVKD. V was cut by 4 bases and J by 10 bases, with 17 bases left in between.

The sample holds many counts of this clonotype. V is TRBV5-1 and J is TRBJ2-1; 9 bases map to TRBD2. The CDR3 contains 15 residues. V lost 0 bases, J lost 7 bases, and 5 bases stayed unmatched. Germline V CDR1 and CDR2: SGHRS, YFSETQ. CDR3 residues: CASSLEPSGDNEQFF. CDR3 in DNA: TGCGCCAGCAGCTTGGAACCTAGCGGGGATAATGAGCAGTTCTTC.

This clonotype came up once. The V gene is TRBV12-3 or TRBV12-4, the J gene TRBJ2-7; 8 bases agree with TRBD1. The CDR3 covers 17 residues. The CDR3: CAAVYRDRLSTRYEQYF. The CDR3, as DNA: TGTGCAGCAGTTTATAGGGACAGGTTGTCAACCAGATACGAGCAGTACTTC.

Remarks on this clonotype: Since a much larger clone is just one base distant, this may be a read error. As the CDR3 is not closed by the conserved phenylalanine or tryptophan, this likely results from a read error. The chain combines TRBV9 with TRBJ1-5; weak D call: TRBD1 (6 bases). Germline V gene lookup returns CDR1 SGDLS and CDR2 YYNGEE. The CDR3 covers 13 residues. V lost 4 bases and J 8 bases, leaving 13 bases between the germline ends. This chain's CDR3 is CASSPDRNEPQHL. The CDR3 nucleotides are TGTGCCAGCAGCCCCGACAGGAACGAGCCCCAGCATTTG.

This clonotype showed up many times. V usage is TRBV9 and J usage is TRBJ2-5; TRBD2 agrees at 8 bases. Germline CDR1 and CDR2: SGDLS and YYNGEE. The V and J ends lost 0 bases and 5 bases, in that order; junction bases with no gene match: 9. The CDR3 totals 16 residues. The CDR3 nucleotides read TGTGCCAGCAGCGTAGCTACTGGGGGACTAGAGGAGACCCAGTACTTC. This encodes CASSVATGGLEETQYF.

This clonotype was observed at least ten times. The gene calls are TRBV6-4 and TRBJ2-7, with TRBD2 identical over 7 bases. Germline CDR1 reads MRHNA; CDR2 reads SNTAGT. The CDR3 has 14 residues. With 6 bases clipped from V and 2 bases from J, the junction kept 7 bases outside the gene matches. The CDR3 reads CASRRLADPYEQYF. The CDR3, as DNA: TGTGCCAGCAGGAGACTAGCCGACCCCTACGAGCAGTACTTC.

This clonotype occurred many times. The chain has TRBV7-3 and TRBJ1-1; D perhaps matches TRBD1 (5 bases). Germline CDR1 reads SGHTA; CDR2 reads FQGTGA. Trimming removed 5 bases from V and 3 bases from J, with 10 bases in between. The CDR3 is made up of 13 amino acids. CDR3: CASSLGDYTEAFF. For the CDR3, the DNA is TGTGCCAGCAGCCTCGGGGACTACACTGAAGCTTTCTTT.

The chain employs TRBV2 and TRBJ1-2; D is unresolved. The germline V gene encodes CDR1 SNHLY and CDR2 FYNNEI. The CDR3 length is 16 residues. V was clipped by 11 bases and J by 0 bases, with 22 bases between them. The CDR3 region has the DNA TGTGCCCACAACCGCAGGAAGGACCAGACTAACTATGGCTACACCTTC. Amino acid sequence: CAHNRRKDQTNYGYTF.

This clonotype showed up many times. The chain couples TRBV6-6 to TRBJ2-7; TRBD1 agrees at 10 bases. Trimming removed 5 bases from V and 6 bases from J; junction bases left unmatched: 7. The CDR3 is made up of 14 amino acids. CDR1 MNHNY and CDR2 SVGAGI come from the germline V gene (reference sequence). The CDR3 is CASSPWTGGGEQYF. CDR3 DNA: TGTGCCAGCAGTCCCTGGACAGGGGGGGGCGAGCAGTACTTC.

The rearrangement uses TRBV7-3 and TRBJ2-5; no clear D. Germline V lookup: CDR1 SGHTA, CDR2 FQGTGA. Trimming shortened V by 0 bases and J by 2 bases, and 7 bases separated the two germline ends. The CDR3 is 14 residues long. The CDR3 coding sequence is TGTGCCAGCAGCTTAACCCCAGGACAAGAGACCCAGTACTTC. Amino acid sequence: CASSLTPGQETQYF.

Many counts were recorded for this clonotype. The gene calls are TRBV2 and TRBJ2-7, with D hard to call. V was trimmed by 8 bases and J by 0 bases, leaving 11 bases between them. Looked up from germline, CDR1 is SNHLY and CDR2 is FYNNEI. The CDR3 is 13 residues long. The CDR3: CASVAASSYEQYF. The DNA for the CDR3 is TGTGCCAGCGTAGCAGCGAGCTCCTACGAGCAGTACTTC.

At least ten counts were recorded for this clonotype. The CDR3 loop is CASSLGRQGYSYNEQFF. In DNA form, the CDR3 reads TGTGCCAGCAGCTTAGGTAGGCAGGGTTACTCCTACAATGAGCAGTTCTTC. This chain connects TRBV7-2 to TRBJ2-1; maybe TRBD1 (5 bases). V lost 1 base to trimming and J lost 0 bases, with 13 bases between them. This CDR3 is 17 amino acids long. Germline-derived CDR1 and CDR2 are SGHTA and FQGNSA.

This clonotype was counted many times. V is TRBV4-1 and J is TRBJ2-2; TRBD1 aligns across 8 bases. Germline V gene lookup returns CDR1 MGHRA and CDR2 YSYEKL. This CDR3 has 15 amino acids. Trimming took 3 bases from V and 4 from J; bases not matched to a gene: 4. CDR3 in DNA: TGCGCCAGCAGCCAGCCGGACAGGGTCACCGGGGAGCTGTTTTTT. It encodes CASSQPDRVTGELFF.

In this sample, this clonotype turned up many times. The rearrangement links TRBV29-1 to TRBJ1-1, with D unclear. The CDR3 runs to 14 residues. Germline values: CDR1 SQVTM, CDR2 ANQGSEA. Trimming took off 8 bases at V and 5 bases at J, with 21 bases between the two ends. This chain's CDR3 is CSPPSLGIRTEAFF. The CDR3 DNA follows: TGCAGCCCCCCTTCCCTGGGCATCCGAACTGAAGCTTTCTTT.

This clonotype was seen repeatedly, ten times or more. V is TRBV20-1 and J is TRBJ1-6; D remains unclear. The CDR3 contains 13 residues. Between the trimmed V and J ends, which lost 5 bases and 10 bases, there was a span of 15 bases. Germline V gene sequence: CDR1 DFQATT, CDR2 SNEGSKA (reference sequence). CDR3 nucleotides: TGCAGTGCTCCCGAAGGAATTCGGTCACCCCTCCACTTT. It specifies CSAPEGIRSPLHF.

The CDR3 nucleotides read TGTGCCATCAGTGAGACAGGGGGCGGGGAGCAGTTCTTC. Translation: CAISETGGGEQFF. The rearrangement links TRBV10-3 to TRBJ2-1; TRBD1 aligns across 9 bases. Germline trimming cut 2 bases from V and 10 bases from J; bases unmatched to any gene: 3. The germline gives CDR1 ENHRY, CDR2 SYGVKD. This CDR3 spans 13 amino acids.

Comments on this clonotype: A much more abundant neighbour one base away suggests this may be a read error. The V gene is TRBV5-1, the J gene TRBJ1-1; 9 bases fit TRBD1. The CDR3 is 16 amino acids. Germline V CDR1 and CDR2: SGHRS, YFSETQ. CDR3 protein: CASSRDRDFLNTETFF. The CDR3 nucleotides are TGCGCCAGCAGCCGGGACAGGGATTTTTTGAACACTGAAACTTTCTTT. Full variable domain (outside the CDR3, taken from reference TRBV5-1 and TRBJ1-1): KAGVTQTPRYLIKTRGQQVTLSCSPISGHRSVSWYQQTPGQGLQFLFEYFSETQRNKGNFPGRFSGRQFSNSRSEMNVSTLELGDSALYLCASSRDRDFLNTETFFGQGTRLTVV.

The chain links TRBV7-2 to TRBJ2-3, with 7 bases fitting TRBD2. The V segment lost 4 bases and the J segment 11 bases; nucleotides outside the gene matches: 15. The CDR3 spans 15 residues. Per germline, CDR1 SGHTA and CDR2 FQGNSA. This CDR3 is CASSSEGGRSYEQYF. For the CDR3, the DNA is TGTGCCAGCAGCTCAGAGGGCGGGAGATCTTATGAGCAGTATTTT.

With respect to this clonotype: The conserved phenylalanine or tryptophan normally closing the CDR3 is absent here, so this likely arose from a read error. This rearrangement joins TRBV5-1 to TRBJ1-1; TRBD1 is a possible D gene (6 bases). The CDR3 runs to 18 residues. In germline, CDR1 is SGHRS, CDR2 YFSETQ. V lost 1 base to trimming and J lost 1 base, with 20 bases between them. CDR3 sequence: CASSLWGRPGAGNTEAFC. CDR3 bases: TGCGCCAGCAGCTTGTGGGGCCGGCCGGGGGCTGGGAACACTGAAGCTTTCTGT.

The rearrangement joins TRBV6-5 to TRBJ1-6, with D possibly matching TRBD1 (6 bases). This CDR3 is built from 13 residues. V lost 0 bases to trimming and J lost 15 bases, with 12 bases between them. CDR1 is MNHEY, CDR2 SVGAGI, per germline. The CDR3 bases are TGTGCCAGCAGTTACTCGGAGGGGGTGCTCCTCCACTTT. Protein product: CASSYSEGVLLHF.

The chain links TRBV2 to TRBJ2-3, with a tentative D call TRBD2 (6 bases). This CDR3 contains 10 residues. Trimming stripped 7 bases from V and 8 bases from J, with 7 bases between. Germline lookup yields CDR1 SNHLY and CDR2 FYNNEI. The CDR3 protein is CASKEGTQYF. CDR3 DNA: TGTGCCAGCAAGGAGGGTACGCAGTATTTT.

This clonotype was seen a few times. The V call is TRBV6-2 or TRBV6-3, the J call TRBJ2-7; possibly TRBD2 for D (5 bases). This CDR3 comprises 13 residues. Germline V CDR1 and CDR2: MNHEY, SVGEGT. Trimming cost V 10 bases and J 2 bases, with 15 bases left between them. The CDR3 region is CAISEVSAYEQYF. CDR3 in DNA: TGTGCCATTAGCGAAGTATCGGCCTACGAGCAGTACTTC.

This clonotype has a count of ten or more. The V and J genes are TRBV3-1 and TRBJ2-5; D ambiguous. Trimming cost V 1 base and J 5 bases, with 14 bases left between them. The germline CDR1 and CDR2 sequences are LGHDT and YNNKEL (reference sequence). The CDR3 has 15 residues. CDR3 coding DNA: TGTGCCAGCAGCCAAGTTGGTCCGAAAGTGGAGACCCAGTACTTC. It codes for CASSQVGPKVETQYF.

This clonotype was detected many times. The rearrangement uses TRBV11-2 and TRBJ1-2; D unclear. V lost 10 bases to trimming and J lost 8 bases, with 11 bases between them. CDR1 SGHAT and CDR2 FQNNGV come from the germline V gene. This CDR3 contains 10 residues. CDR3 DNA: TGTGCCACCCATAATTACGGCTACACCTTC. As protein: CATHNYGYTF.

Regarding this clonotype: This could be a read error, since a much larger clone is one nucleotide away. The genes are TRBV2 and TRBJ2-7; D is tentatively TRBD1 or TRBD2 (5 bases each). CDR3 length equals 13 residues. The germline gives CDR1 SNHLY, CDR2 FYNNEI. CDR3 nucleotides: TGTGCCGGCAGAGCCACGGGACCATACGAGCAGTACTTC. As protein: CAGRATGPYEQYF.

The CDR3 DNA is TGTGCCAGTAGAGACAGGGGGTGGTCGGATACGCAGTATTTT. The encoded protein is CASRDRGWSDTQYF. The chain recombines TRBV19 with TRBJ2-3; 9 bases align to TRBD1. This CDR3 spans 14 amino acids. V trimming: 6 bases; J trimming: 6 bases; junction bases outside the gene matches: 7. Germline CDR1 reads LNHDA; CDR2 reads SQIVND (reference sequence).